One T cell receptor beta chain is described in this entry. V lost 4 bases and J 8 bases, leaving 15 bases between the germline ends. Germline values: CDR1 SGHTA, CDR2 FQGNSA. This CDR3 has 14 amino acids. The sample comes from a study of blood T cell repertoires in COVID-19. On the study more broadly: The United States, Italy and Spain were the sources of the acute and convalescent COVID-19 samples.

The protocol was immunoSEQ multiplex PCR, while the TCRdb copy is restricted to in-frame clones and leaves out a portion. The sample has about 71,000 clones; roughly 89% are singletons. The sequence was obtained from a man aged 45-60 years with active COVID-19. This sequence joins TRBV7-2 and TRBJ2-1; possible D gene TRBD2, 6 bases. Sequenced input: peripheral blood. This CDR3 reads CASSSLGGNYEQFF. The CDR3 nucleotides read TGTGCCAGCAGCTCCCTGGGGGGAAACTATGAGCAGTTCTTC.